The 5 T cell receptor beta chains listed next were all sequenced from one sample in a study of cytomegalovirus exposure and HLA in healthy donors. The PCR made use of 60 Vbeta and 13 Jbeta primers. Sequencing used immunoSEQ multiplex PCR; TCRdb keeps in-frame clones, though not all of them. This sample carries about 180,000 clones, around four fifths of them seen once, and the ten largest clones take 1.2%. The sequenced sample consisted of PBMCs. The receptors derive from a boy between 2 and 10 years old in good health and CMV-seronegative.

The chain combines TRBV13 with TRBJ2-5; possibly TRBD2 for D (6 bases). V lost 5 bases to trimming and J lost 2 bases, with 15 bases between them. Germline V gene sequence: CDR1 PRHDT, CDR2 FYEKMQ (reference sequence). The CDR3 sequence is 15 residues long. CDR3 sequence: CASSRTGTGQETQYF. The CDR3 DNA follows: TGTGCCAGCAGCCGGACGGGGACTGGACAAGAGACCCAGTACTTC.

The sample holds one count of this clone. The CDR3 DNA reads as TGTGCCAGCAGCCGACAGCGGGAGCGCCAAGAGACCCAGTACTTC. This gives the protein CASSRQRERQETQYF. This chain links TRBV11-2 with TRBJ2-5; 8 nucleotides match TRBD2. Germline V gene sequence: CDR1 SGHAT, CDR2 FQNNGV. V shed 5 bases, J shed 1 base, and the junction held 6 bases outside the gene matches. The CDR3 length is 15 residues.

This clone has a handful of counts. The chain combines TRBV5-1 with TRBJ2-3, with D possibly TRBD2 on 6 matching bases. Germline V CDR1 and CDR2: SGHRS, YFSETQ. The CDR3 runs 14 residues. V lost 5 bases, J lost 2 bases, and 12 bases lay in between. The CDR3 region has the DNA TGCGCCAGCAGTCGGGACTTACACACAGATACGCAGTATTTT. The encoded protein is CASSRDLHTDTQYF.

The chain has TRBV20-1 and TRBJ1-1; D is unresolved. There are 11 residues in the CDR3. Germline assignment: CDR1 DFQATT and CDR2 SNEGSKA (reference sequence). Trimming pared 3 bases from V and 5 bases from J, leaving 7 bases between. The DNA for the CDR3 is TGCAGTGCTAGGAGGGAAACTGAAGCTTTCTTT. Protein: CSARRETEAFF.

The chain employs TRBV30 and TRBJ1-1, with 8 bases identical to TRBD1. The CDR3 consists of 12 residues. Looked up from germline, CDR1 is GTSNPN and CDR2 is SVGIG (reference sequence). Trimming cost V 2 bases and J 6 bases; bases outside gene matches: 2. DNA for the CDR3: TGTGCCTGGAGTCCGGACAGGGCTGAAGCTTTCTTT. Protein sequence: CAWSPDRAEAFF.